The 22 T cell receptor beta chains presented below share a single source sample, sequenced in a study of early T cells in non-severe SARS-CoV-2 infection. TCRdb itself ran the 5' RACE reads through MiXCR, one entry per CDR3 protein. The table lists more than 95,000 distinct CDR3 sequences, 14% to 15% of them singletons. Sequencing was done on a sample of whole blood. The receptors originated from an adult who was a healthcare worker with PCR-confirmed SARS-CoV-2 infection or an uninfected control (not recorded which).

V is TRBV5-6 and J is TRBJ1-2, with D uncertain. Germline V gene lookup returns CDR1 SGHDT and CDR2 YYEEEE. The CDR3 runs 14 residues. Deletions cut 0 bases from V and 0 bases from J, with 6 bases between. In DNA form, the CDR3 reads TGTGCCAGCAGCTTGGGCGAAGCTAACTATGGCTACACCTTC. It translates to CASSLGEANYGYTF.

This clonotype was counted a few times. The DNA of the CDR3 is TGTGCCACCAGTTCCTGGGGGGGCAATGAGCAGTTCTTC. It yields the protein CATSSWGGNEQFF. The chain has TRBV15 and TRBJ2-1, with 7 bases matching TRBD2. The junction had 5 bases not matched to a gene; V was cut back by 6 bases and J by 6 bases. Looked up from germline, CDR1 is LNHNV and CDR2 is YYDKDF (reference sequence). CDR3 length: 13 amino acids.

This sequence joins TRBV4-1 and TRBJ2-5; D is possibly TRBD2 (5 bases). Germline assignment: CDR1 MGHRA and CDR2 YSYEKL. The V end lost 4 bases, the J end lost 0 bases, and 15 bases lay between the germline ends. CDR3 size: 16 residues. CDR3 protein: CASSRGDGNYQETQYF. DNA for the CDR3: TGCGCCAGCAGCCGTGGAGACGGGAACTACCAAGAGACCCAGTACTTC.

There are many counts of this clonotype. V usage is TRBV19 and J usage is TRBJ2-2; 11 nucleotides match TRBD2. The CDR3 contains 16 residues. The ends lost 3 bases at V and 4 bases at J; junction bases unmatched: 4. CDR1 is LNHDA and CDR2 is SQIVND in the germline V gene (reference sequence). The CDR3 loop reads CASSILAGGFTGELFF. CDR3 coding DNA: TGTGCCAGTAGTATCCTAGCGGGGGGATTCACCGGGGAGCTGTTTTTT.

This chain joins TRBV12-3 or TRBV12-4 and TRBJ1-1; D is unresolved. CDR3 length equals 13 residues. Between the trimmed V and J ends, which lost 8 bases and 6 bases, there was a span of 16 bases. CDR3 sequence reads: CASGFSSDSEAFF. The CDR3 nucleotides read TGTGCCAGCGGATTTAGCTCCGATTCTGAAGCTTTCTTT.

This rearrangement joins TRBV27 to TRBJ1-1; the D gene is possibly TRBD1 (5 bases). Trimming stripped 5 bases from V and 3 bases from J, with 10 bases between. Germline V gene sequence: CDR1 MNHEY, CDR2 SMNVEV (reference sequence). This CDR3 has 13 residues. The CDR3 protein is CASSRRGDTEAFF. As DNA, the CDR3 is TGTGCCAGCAGTCGCCGAGGGGACACTGAAGCTTTCTTT.

This clonotype was recorded a few times. The V and J genes are TRBV6-5 and TRBJ2-1; D remains ambiguous. Germline V CDR1 and CDR2: MNHEY, SVGAGI. The CDR3 contains 12 residues. V dropped 0 bases and J dropped 9 bases, with 6 bases sitting between them. In DNA, the CDR3 is TGTGCCAGCAGTTACTCTAACGCTGAGCAGTTCTTC. This encodes CASSYSNAEQFF.

The chain joins TRBV23-1 to TRBJ2-5; possible D gene TRBD1, 6 bases. TRBV23-1 carries the ORF label, with uncertain function. The V end lost 3 bases, the J end lost 4 bases, and 12 bases lay between the germline ends. This CDR3 has 14 amino acids. As DNA, the CDR3 is TGCGCCAGCAGTCACTCGGACAGCCGAGAGACCCAGTACTTC. Translating gives CASSHSDSRETQYF.

This clonotype was observed many times. The CDR3 protein is CASSLGARGPGNTEAFF. As DNA, the CDR3 is TGTGCCAGCAGCTTAGGGGCCCGGGGGCCGGGGAACACTGAAGCTTTCTTT. The V and J genes are TRBV7-8 and TRBJ1-1; a weak D match, TRBD1 (6 bases). The V and J ends lost 1 base and 1 base respectively, with 16 bases between them. From germline, CDR1 is SGHVS and CDR2 FQNEAQ. This CDR3 has 17 amino acids. Looking up the rest from reference TRBV7-8 and TRBJ1-1 gives the full variable domain: GAGVSQSPRYKVAKRGQDVALRCDPISGHVSLFWYQQALGQGPEFLTYFQNEAQLDKSGLPSDRFFAERPEGSVSTLKIQRTQQEDSAVYLCASSLGARGPGNTEAFFGQGTRLTVV.

The V and J genes are TRBV5-1 and TRBJ1-5; D is possibly TRBD1 (6 bases). Germline CDR1 and CDR2: SGHRS and YFSETQ. This CDR3 contains 15 residues. V was trimmed by 5 bases and J by 1 base, leaving 13 bases between them. CDR3 loop: CASRPGGESNQPQHF. Here the CDR3 DNA reads TGCGCCAGCAGGCCGGGGGGCGAAAGCAATCAGCCCCAGCATTTT.

The table lists this clonotype with a few counts. This chain uses TRBV4-1 with TRBJ2-3; D unresolved. In germline, CDR1 is MGHRA, CDR2 YSYEKL. Trimming took 8 bases from V and 4 from J, leaving 19 bases between them. This CDR3 contains 15 residues. The CDR3 DNA is TGCGCCAGCTCTGGAAGATCTTCCTCCCCAGATACGCAGTATTTT. It yields the protein CASSGRSSSPDTQYF.

The chain employs TRBV18 and TRBJ2-7, with TRBD1 identical over 8 bases. Per germline, CDR1 KGHSH and CDR2 LQKENI. The CDR3 has 15 residues. V was pared by 3 bases and J by 6 bases, with 10 bases of the junction left unmatched. The CDR3 here is CASSPTGDSVSEQYF. The CDR3, as DNA: TGTGCCAGCTCACCGACAGGGGACTCTGTCTCCGAGCAGTACTTC.

The J gene is TRBJ2-7, the V gene TRBV9; 10 bases are shared with TRBD2. The CDR3 runs 15 residues. J was trimmed by 3 bases and V by 4 bases; bases with no gene match: 7. Germline CDR1 is SGDLS and CDR2 is YYNGEE. The CDR3 sequence is CASSPRTSGGYEQYF. In DNA form, the CDR3 reads TGTGCCAGCAGCCCGCGGACTAGCGGAGGCTACGAGCAGTACTTC.

The V call is TRBV7-9, the J call TRBJ1-6; D not resolved. CDR3 length: 15 residues. V shed 0 bases and J shed 5 bases, with 8 bases lying between them. Per germline, CDR1 SEHNR and CDR2 FQNEAQ (reference sequence). This chain's CDR3 is CASSLARTHNSPLHF. CDR3 nucleotide sequence: TGTGCCAGCAGCTTAGCTAGGACCCATAATTCACCCCTCCACTTT.

There are many counts of this clonotype. The chain links TRBV19 to TRBJ2-3; D may be TRBD1 (6 bases). Germline V CDR1 and CDR2: LNHDA, SQIVND (reference sequence). There are 14 residues in the CDR3. Trimming left V 7 bases short and J 2 bases short, with 13 bases between. The CDR3 DNA sequence: TGTGCCAGTAAAAAGACAGGCAACACAGATACGCAGTATTTT. This codes for CASKKTGNTDTQYF.

This clonotype showed up just a few times. The gene calls are TRBV3-1 and TRBJ2-7, with D tentatively TRBD1 (6 bases). CDR1 and CDR2 (germline): LGHDT, YNNKEL (reference sequence). The V end was cut by 3 bases, the J end by 3 bases, with 15 bases between. The CDR3 loop spans 15 amino acids. In DNA, the CDR3 is TGTGCCAGCAGCCAGACCTGGGGGCCATACTACGAGCAGTACTTC. Residues: CASSQTWGPYYEQYF.

This clonotype was detected ten times or more. This chain joins TRBV11-2 and TRBJ2-1, with TRBD2 matching over 10 bases. Trimming took 5 bases from V and 7 from J; bases not matched to a gene: 11. Germline loops: CDR1 SGHAT, CDR2 FQNNGV. The CDR3 totals 16 residues. The CDR3 reads CASSPVAGGKGNEQFF. CDR3 nucleotide sequence: TGTGCCAGCAGCCCAGTAGCGGGAGGAAAGGGGAATGAGCAGTTCTTC.

Only a few counts were recorded for this clonotype. J is TRBJ1-4 and V is TRBV14; D is perhaps TRBD1 (6 bases). Trimming took 5 bases from V and 10 from J, leaving 17 bases between them. The CDR3 is 14 amino acids. Per germline, CDR1 SGHDN and CDR2 FVKESK. The CDR3 coding sequence is TGTGCCAGCAGCTACAACAGGGCGGGGAGAAAACTGTTTTTT. It specifies CASSYNRAGRKLFF.

This clonotype was observed a handful of times. V usage is TRBV7-2 and J usage is TRBJ1-2; D is unclear. The CDR3 is 13 amino acids. V shed 3 bases and J shed 4 bases, with 9 bases lying between them. Germline V lookup: CDR1 SGHTA, CDR2 FQGNSA. The CDR3 spells CASSFPSLYGYTF. CDR3 DNA sequence: TGTGCCAGCAGCTTCCCTAGCCTCTATGGCTACACCTTC.

There are many counts of this clonotype. The V call is TRBV7-8, the J call TRBJ2-7; D perhaps matches TRBD2 (6 bases). The germline V gene has CDR1 SGHVS and CDR2 FQNEAQ. The ends were cut back, 4 bases at V and 3 bases at J, with 10 bases in the middle. This CDR3 comprises 13 residues. The CDR3 region is CASSSGEYYEQYF. CDR3 sequence (DNA): TGTGCCAGCAGCTCGGGGGAATACTACGAGCAGTACTTC.

The chain carries TRBV6-1 and TRBJ1-6, with unresolved D. The germline CDR1 and CDR2 sequences are MNHNS and SASEGT. V lost 2 bases to trimming and J lost 0 bases, with 14 bases between them. CDR3 size: 18 residues. As DNA, the CDR3 is TGTGCCAGCAGTGAATTTGTTATTTGGAGCTCCTATAATTCACCCCTCCACTTT. This sequence encodes CASSEFVIWSSYNSPLHF.

V usage is TRBV14 and J usage is TRBJ2-1, with D uncertain. The CDR3 runs to 13 residues. V lost 0 bases to trimming and J lost 5 bases, with 5 bases between them. Germline CDR1 SGHDN, CDR2 FVKESK. The CDR3 DNA reads as TGTGCCAGCAGCCAAGATCGGCACAATGAGCAGTTCTTC. Translating it yields CASSQDRHNEQFF.